The 30 T cell receptor beta chains listed next were all sequenced from one sample in a study of identical twins (dated by TCRdb to the mid-2010s). The library was obtained by 5' RACE. The listed sequencing device is Illumina HiSeq 2000. TCRdb passed the public sequencing reads through fastp at Q25 and MiXCR, retaining productive beta sequences. A single entry per CDR3 protein holds the most common genes and DNA from its merged rows. A total of about 530,000 distinct CDR3 sequences appear in this sample, roughly 15% of them only once. Around 0.4% of the sample goes to the ten largest clones. This sample was shared with a second study, whose subject was yellow fever vaccine responses in identical twins.

The sequenced material came from CD4+ T cells sorted from blood. These TCRs come from a woman aged 18-29 years in good health.

This clonotype was counted between two and nine times. The chain is built from TRBV6-5 and TRBJ2-5; 10 nucleotides line up with TRBD2. The CDR3 totals 19 residues. Germline V gene lookup returns CDR1 MNHEY and CDR2 SVGAGI. J lost 4 bases, V lost 4 bases, and 18 bases had no gene match. CDR3 sequence (DNA): TGTGCCAGCAGTTTAGGTCCTAAAGCGGGAGGGCCCTCACGAGAGACCCAGTACTTC. Translating it yields CASSLGPKAGGPSRETQYF.

The rearrangement joins TRBV4-1 to TRBJ2-1; the D is unclear. Trimming pared 0 bases from V and 4 bases from J, leaving 7 bases between. The germline gives CDR1 MGHRA, CDR2 YSYEKL. The CDR3 runs 14 residues. CDR3 amino acids: CASSQDSRYNEQFF. CDR3 DNA sequence: TGCGCCAGCAGCCAAGATTCACGTTACAATGAGCAGTTCTTC.

CDR3 bases: TGCAGTGCTAGAGATCCGCAGAAGACCAATACTAACTATGGCTACACCTTC. Its protein is CSARDPQKTNTNYGYTF. This sequence joins TRBV20-1 and TRBJ1-2; D remains ambiguous. Germline V gives CDR1 DFQATT, CDR2 SNEGSKA (reference sequence). The CDR3 covers 17 residues. Trimming removed 0 bases at V and 0 bases at J, with 17 bases between.

This clonotype appeared a few times. This chain links TRBV10-3 with TRBJ2-7; D is unresolved. The CDR3 extends over 14 amino acids. The ends were cut back, 3 bases at V and 4 bases at J, with 13 bases in the middle. The germline V gene encodes CDR1 ENHRY and CDR2 SYGVKD. This CDR3 is CAISDTAGAYEQYV. The CDR3 DNA reads as TGTGCCATCAGTGATACGGCAGGTGCTTACGAGCAGTACGTC.

This clonotype was seen a handful of times. V gene TRBV25-1 combines with J gene TRBJ1-2; D is unresolved. The CDR3 loop spans 12 amino acids. V lost 0 bases and J 11 bases, leaving 10 bases between the germline ends. CDR1 MGHDK and CDR2 SYGVNS come from the germline V gene. The CDR3 nucleotides read TGTGCCAGCAGTGAATATGGGTACAAATACACCTTC. This translates into CASSEYGYKYTF.

This clonotype has more than one count but fewer than ten. The J gene is TRBJ2-1, the V gene TRBV20-1; D gene unclear. The germline V and J ends were trimmed by 0 bases and 5 bases, with 2 bases remaining between them. The V gene's germline CDR1 is DFQATT and CDR2 SNEGSKA (reference sequence). The CDR3 is 11 residues long. CDR3 residues: CSARDNNEQFF. The CDR3 DNA reads as TGCAGTGCTAGAGATAACAATGAGCAGTTCTTC.

There are a few counts of this clonotype. J is TRBJ1-1 and V is TRBV6-2 or TRBV6-3; 10 positions match TRBD1. CDR1 is MNHEY and CDR2 is SVGEGT in the germline V gene. The CDR3 spans 15 residues. J lost 8 bases, V lost 7 bases, and 13 bases had no gene match. In nucleotides, the CDR3 is TGTGCCAGCAAGCCCACCGGGACAGGGGTGGGCGAAGCTTTCTTT. Protein sequence: CASKPTGTGVGEAFF.

There are many counts of this clonotype. This chain uses TRBV7-8 with TRBJ2-5; 9 bases are shared with TRBD1. The ends lost 1 base at V and 3 bases at J; junction bases unmatched: 3. CDR1 and CDR2 (germline): SGHVS, FQNEAQ. This CDR3 has 15 amino acids. The CDR3 sequence is CASSLGGQGKETQYF. DNA for the CDR3: TGTGCCAGCAGCTTAGGAGGACAGGGGAAAGAGACCCAGTACTTC.

This clonotype appeared many times. The V gene is TRBV5-1, the J gene TRBJ1-6; TRBD1 is a possible D gene (5 bases). The V end was cut by 2 bases, the J end by 6 bases, with 15 bases between. Looked up from germline, CDR1 is SGHRS and CDR2 is YFSETQ. CDR3 length equals 16 residues. The CDR3 region has the DNA TGCGCCAGCAGCTTAGACGGGACTTTGCTTAATTCACCCCTCCACTTT. Amino acids: CASSLDGTLLNSPLHF.

The V call is TRBV24-1, the J call TRBJ2-1; the D gene is possibly TRBD2 (6 bases). Germline loops: CDR1 KGHDR, CDR2 SFDVKD. The V end lost 0 bases, the J end lost 4 bases, and 9 bases lay between the germline ends. This CDR3 is 15 amino acids long. The CDR3, as DNA: TGTGCCACCAGTGATTTGATGGGGGGATACAATGAGCAGTTCTTC. Translating it yields CATSDLMGGYNEQFF.

CDR3: CASTSLLGAHEQFF. DNA of the CDR3: TGTGCCAGCACCTCATTACTGGGGGCCCATGAGCAGTTCTTC. The V call is TRBV12-3 or TRBV12-4, the J call TRBJ2-1; tentative D call: TRBD1 (6 bases). The CDR3 has 14 residues. V shed 7 bases and J shed 8 bases, with 18 bases lying between them.

The CDR3 coding sequence is TGCAGTGCTCGGGGGGAGCGGTCCTACGAGCAGTACTTC. The encoded protein is CSARGERSYEQYF. This chain joins TRBV20-1 and TRBJ2-7; 7 nucleotides agree with TRBD2. The CDR3 sequence is 13 residues long. Germline CDR1 and CDR2: DFQATT and SNEGSKA (reference sequence). Unmatched junction bases numbered 5, after V lost 5 bases and J lost 1 base.

This clonotype was counted a few times. V is TRBV20-1 and J is TRBJ2-7; 10 bases are shared with TRBD1. The CDR3 has 15 amino acids. V was clipped by 6 bases and J by 5 bases; unmatched bases: 13. The germline CDR1 and CDR2 sequences are DFQATT and SNEGSKA (reference sequence). The CDR3 region is CSAYSGDRGANEQYF. The CDR3 DNA sequence: TGCAGTGCCTATTCCGGGGACAGGGGAGCGAACGAGCAGTACTTC.

The chain links TRBV7-2 to TRBJ1-2; 8 bases fit TRBD1. Germline V lookup: CDR1 SGHTA, CDR2 FQGNSA. V shed 8 bases and J 2 bases; nucleotides not matched to a gene: 4. There are 13 residues in the CDR3. In nucleotides, the CDR3 is TGTGCCAGCGGACAGGGCCTAAACTATGGCTACACCTTC. Translation gives CASGQGLNYGYTF. The whole variable domain, filled in from reference TRBV7-2 and TRBJ1-2, reads GAGVSQSPSNKVTEKGKDVELRCDPISGHTALYWYRQSLGQGLEFLIYFQGNSAPDKSGLPSDRFSAERTGGSVSTLTIQRTQQEDSAVYLCASGQGLNYGYTFGSGTRLTVV.

This clonotype was observed a few times. The chain is built from TRBV4-1 and TRBJ2-7; D ambiguous. The CDR3 covers 14 residues. The V and J ends lost 1 base and 0 bases respectively, with 7 bases between them. Germline V CDR1 and CDR2: MGHRA, YSYEKL. In DNA form, the CDR3 reads TGCGCCAGCAGCCAAGCCAAGGCCTCCTACGAGCAGTACTTC. The encoded protein is CASSQAKASYEQYF.

J is TRBJ1-3 and V is TRBV7-2; D not certain. CDR3 size: 15 residues. The V gene lost 8 bases and the J gene lost 3 bases, with 17 bases spanning the gap. Germline V gene sequence: CDR1 SGHTA, CDR2 FQGNSA. The CDR3: CASGPDPRGGNTIYF. CDR3 DNA sequence: TGTGCCAGCGGCCCTGACCCCCGGGGTGGAAACACCATATATTTT.

This clonotype has a handful of counts. The chain joins TRBV6-1 to TRBJ2-1; TRBD2 aligns across 7 bases. Germline lookup yields CDR1 MNHNS and CDR2 SASEGT. This CDR3 is 16 amino acids long. The V segment lost 2 bases and the J segment 12 bases; nucleotides outside the gene matches: 16. The CDR3 reads CASSELRLAQDWGQFF. CDR3 nucleotides: TGTGCCAGCAGTGAACTCCGACTAGCTCAGGATTGGGGGCAGTTCTTC.

This clonotype was seen only a few times. J is TRBJ2-1 and V is TRBV28; 7 bases are a match to TRBD2. Germline V lookup: CDR1 MDHEN, CDR2 SYDVKM. The junction had 12 bases not matched to a gene; V was cut back by 4 bases and J by 3 bases. This CDR3 contains 17 residues. The CDR3 loop is CASSSLPDRTSYNEQFF. CDR3 nucleotides: TGTGCCAGCAGTTCCCTCCCGGATCGGACTAGCTACAATGAGCAGTTCTTC.

This clonotype has a count of ten or more. The rearrangement joins TRBV28 to TRBJ2-3; 7 bases map to TRBD2. Looked up from germline, CDR1 is MDHEN and CDR2 is SYDVKM. The CDR3 length is 14 residues. The V and J ends lost 4 bases and 5 bases, in that order; junction bases with no gene match: 6. In DNA form, the CDR3 reads TGTGCCAGCAGTTCCCGACTAGCTAGAGATACGCAGTATTTT. Residues: CASSSRLARDTQYF.

The rearrangement uses TRBV7-2 and TRBJ2-2, with 14 bases fitting TRBD2. With V trimmed by 0 bases and J by 7 bases, 10 bases remained unmatched. Germline V CDR1 and CDR2: SGHTA, FQGNSA. The CDR3 runs to 19 residues. CDR3 DNA sequence: TGTGCCAGCAGCTTAGCGGGCACTAGGACTAGCGGGAGGTACGGGGAGCTGTTTTTT. Translated, it gives CASSLAGTRTSGRYGELFF. Using reference TRBV7-2 and TRBJ2-2 for the parts outside the CDR3, the full variable domain is GAGVSQSPSNKVTEKGKDVELRCDPISGHTALYWYRQSLGQGLEFLIYFQGNSAPDKSGLPSDRFSAERTGGSVSTLTIQRTQQEDSAVYLCASSLAGTRTSGRYGELFFGEGSRLTVL.

The table lists this clonotype with a few counts. CDR3: CASSLLPPGGSPLHF. CDR3 bases: TGTGCCAGCAGTTTATTACCCCCGGGAGGTTCACCCCTCCACTTT. V gene TRBV12-3 or TRBV12-4 combines with J gene TRBJ1-6, with D hard to call. V lost 2 bases and J lost 9, with 14 bases in between. The CDR3 is made up of 15 amino acids.

The chain links TRBV6-2 or TRBV6-3 to TRBJ2-1, with TRBD1 matching over 8 bases. Germline trimming cut 7 bases from V and 2 bases from J; bases unmatched to any gene: 10. This CDR3 spans 16 amino acids. Germline loops: CDR1 MNHEY, CDR2 SVGEGT. CDR3 bases: TGTGCCAGCACGGACCTACAGGGGGGCGCCTACAATGAGCAGTTCTTC. Its protein is CASTDLQGGAYNEQFF.

This clonotype came up a few times. The chain uses TRBV7-2 and TRBJ2-5, with unresolved D. This CDR3 spans 15 amino acids. CDR1 and CDR2 (germline): SGHTA, FQGNSA. V shed 5 bases and J shed 0 bases, with 13 bases lying between them. DNA for the CDR3: TGTGCCAGCAGCCCAAGAGGTCTAAACCAAGAGACCCAGTACTTC. This translates into CASSPRGLNQETQYF. The full variable domain, rest sourced from reference TRBV7-2 and TRBJ2-5, is GAGVSQSPSNKVTEKGKDVELRCDPISGHTALYWYRQSLGQGLEFLIYFQGNSAPDKSGLPSDRFSAERTGGSVSTLTIQRTQQEDSAVYLCASSPRGLNQETQYFGPGTRLLVL.

The gene calls are TRBV3-1 and TRBJ2-7, with D hard to call. This CDR3 has 12 residues. Germline V gene lookup returns CDR1 LGHDT and CDR2 YNNKEL (reference sequence). V lost 5 bases to trimming and J lost 6 bases, with 11 bases between them. The CDR3 protein is CASSNSWGEQYF. In DNA form, the CDR3 reads TGTGCCAGCAGCAACAGTTGGGGCGAGCAGTACTTC.

This clonotype was observed a few times. The rearrangement uses TRBV24-1 and TRBJ2-4, with 7 nucleotides matching TRBD1. CDR3 length: 16 amino acids. CDR1 is KGHDR, CDR2 SFDVKD, per germline. Trimming took 7 bases from V and 3 from J; bases not matched to a gene: 11. The CDR3 reads CATSYRDSDFKNIQYF. Written as DNA, the CDR3 is TGTGCCACCAGCTACCGGGACAGCGATTTCAAAAACATTCAGTACTTC.

This clonotype has just a few counts. This chain joins TRBV5-1 and TRBJ2-3, with 10 bases lining up with TRBD2. The length of the CDR3 is 17 residues. Per the germline V gene, CDR1 is SGHRS and CDR2 is YFSETQ. Trimming took 4 bases from V and 6 from J; bases not matched to a gene: 14. The CDR3 nucleotides read TGCGCCAGCAGCGGGCTAGCGGGGGCCCAGGGGACGGATACGCAGTATTTT. This gives the protein CASSGLAGAQGTDTQYF.

The genes are TRBV20-1 and TRBJ2-3; weak D call: TRBD1 (5 bases). The CDR3 is 13 residues long. V was trimmed by 3 bases and J by 3 bases, leaving 10 bases between them. Germline V CDR1 and CDR2: DFQATT, SNEGSKA (reference sequence). CDR3 loop: CSARVRDTDTQYF. The CDR3 DNA follows: TGCAGTGCTAGGGTCAGGGATACAGATACGCAGTATTTT.

This clonotype was counted only a few times. V and J are TRBV3-1 and TRBJ1-2, with no clear D. This CDR3 region has 15 residues. Trimming removed 0 bases at V and 4 bases at J, with 12 bases between. Germline lookup yields CDR1 LGHDT and CDR2 YNNKEL (reference sequence). CDR3 amino acids: CASSQDRKNPYGYTF. The CDR3 bases are TGTGCCAGCAGCCAAGATAGGAAAAACCCCTATGGCTACACCTTC.

This clonotype was counted at least ten times. This chain connects TRBV24-1 to TRBJ1-2; D is unresolved. Trimming left V 7 bases short and J 0 bases short, with 8 bases between. Germline assignment: CDR1 KGHDR and CDR2 SFDVKD. The length of the CDR3 is 13 residues. CDR3 coding DNA: TGTGCCACCAGCGGAGGACCTAACTATGGCTACACCTTC. Amino acids: CATSGGPNYGYTF.

The chain uses TRBV5-1 and TRBJ1-1; D remains unclear. CDR3 length equals 16 residues. Between the trimmed V and J ends, which lost 0 bases and 4 bases, there was a span of 16 bases. Germline values: CDR1 SGHRS, CDR2 YFSETQ. The CDR3 here is CASSLGTPGGSTEAFF. Here the CDR3 DNA reads TGCGCCAGCAGCTTGGGGACCCCCGGAGGGTCCACTGAAGCTTTCTTT.